This TCR beta chain was identified in a study of MAIT cells during Salmonella Paratyphi A infection (dated by TCRdb to about 2017). About the study as a whole: Adult volunteers aged 18 to 60 swallowed one dose of 1-5x10^3 CFU of S. Paratyphi A strain NVGH308. Diagnosed volunteers received ciprofloxacin 500 mg twice daily for 14 days starting at diagnosis. The study at large found these results: MAIT TRBV usage was oligoclonal, favouring TRBV20 and TRBV6, and appeared unchanged by infection. More expansion or contraction among the top five MAIT clonotypes was shown in diagnosed volunteers than in healthy controls (approximately 0.53 versus 0.13), suggesting infection-driven repertoire reshaping. A significant decrease in the space occupied by over-represented MAIT clonotypes was found from baseline to mid-infection (around 0.17 to 0.091), whereas no significant post-infection difference was found. The availability of volunteer samples limited the sample sizes, but these sizes were considered adequate to detect differences between groups.

This specimen's time point label, interpreted: after infection, following antibiotic treatment. MAIT cells, defined as Valpha7.2+ CD161+ T cells, were identified and sorted by flow cytometry. Circulating MAIT cell TCRbeta repertoires were profiled longitudinally in a handful of volunteers who developed enteric fever after controlled oral challenge with live Salmonella Paratyphi A. Every diagnosed volunteer provided MAIT cell samples at three timepoints: pre-infection, mid-infection and post-infection. Enteric fever was diagnosed as Paratyphi A bacteremia and/or persistent fever above 38 °C lasting more than 12 hours. Diagnosis of infection in challenged volunteers occurred between day 4 and day 7 after challenge. For RNA extraction, between roughly 4,500 and 11,000 MAIT cells from each sample were sorted straight into RNAqueous-Micro lysis buffer. Lymphoprep gradient centrifugation was used to isolate peripheral blood mononuclear cells from blood samples and leukocyte cones. Cell sorting used a BD FACSAria Fusion or BD FACSAria III sorter.

Of note for this clonotype: Its cognate antigen has yet to be identified. The record has no base qualities; no much larger clone is one base away.

Library method: 5' RACE. TCRbeta was amplified by two rounds of PCR with Phusion High-Fidelity polymerase, and sample-specific barcodes were added in the primers. TCRbeta libraries were generated by template-switch cDNA synthesis with SMARTScribe reverse transcriptase and a TRBC-specific primer. The barcoded samples were pooled and then prepared using the NEBNext Ultra DNA Library Prep Kit for Illumina. Sequencing of libraries was performed on an Illumina MiSeq with the MiSeq reagent kit v2, 300 cycles. The source study handled its data this way. Jemultiplexer was used to demultiplex reads by barcode, and MiTCR with default parameters handled the alignment. VDJtools filtered out non-functional sequences; clonotypes were defined by amino acid sequence, with frequencies based on assigned sequence reads. In the clonal space homeostasis analysis, clonotypes were grouped by frequency into over-represented (0.05-1), large, medium and small bins. The raw public reads went through TCRdb reprocessing: fastp at Q25, MiXCR clone calling, in-frame beta chains kept. Identical CDR3 protein sequences are pooled into one entry, listed with their most common genes and DNA. V and J calls and clone size were set by TCRdb, not the authors. In this sample the table shows about 1,500 distinct CDR3 sequences, roughly 70% of which occur a single time. The ten largest clonotypes hold just under 50% of the sample.

Measured from the cysteine to the phenylalanine, the CDR3 is 13 residues long. The only DNA kept is the CDR3, 39 bases in frame from the first base. Sequences SGHRS (CDR1) and YFSETQ (CDR2) are obtained from the germline V gene. The junction shows trimming of 7 bases on V and 4 bases on J, plus 15 bases between the germline ends. The sequence was collected from a person aged 18 to 70 who was deliberately infected with Salmonella Paratyphi A in a paratyphoid fever challenge study. The sequencing used MAIT cells from blood, collected at the last sampling point of the challenge study. Recombination linked TRBV5-1 to TRBJ2-7, with a tentative D gene TRBD1 over 6 matching bases. The CDR3 corresponds to CASGIGGPYEQYF. The nucleotides are TGCGCCAGCGGAATAGGGGGACCGTACGAGCAGTACTTC.